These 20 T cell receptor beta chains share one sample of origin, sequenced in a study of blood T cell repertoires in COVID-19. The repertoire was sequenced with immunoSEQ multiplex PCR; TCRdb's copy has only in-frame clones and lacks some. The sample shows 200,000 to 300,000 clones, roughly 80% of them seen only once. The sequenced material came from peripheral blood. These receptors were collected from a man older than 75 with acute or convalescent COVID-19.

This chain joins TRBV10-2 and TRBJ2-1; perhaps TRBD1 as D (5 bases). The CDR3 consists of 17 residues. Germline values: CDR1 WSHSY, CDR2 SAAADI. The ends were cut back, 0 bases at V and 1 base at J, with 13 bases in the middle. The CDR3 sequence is CASSESQDSPSYNEQFF. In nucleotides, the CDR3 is TGCGCCAGCAGTGAGTCGCAAGACAGCCCATCCTACAATGAGCAGTTCTTC.

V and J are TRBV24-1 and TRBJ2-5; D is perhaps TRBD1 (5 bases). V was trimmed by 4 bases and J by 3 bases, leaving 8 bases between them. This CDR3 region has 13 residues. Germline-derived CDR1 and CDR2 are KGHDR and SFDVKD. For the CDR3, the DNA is TGTGCCACCAGTGACACAGGAAAAGAGACCCAGTACTTC. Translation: CATSDTGKETQYF.

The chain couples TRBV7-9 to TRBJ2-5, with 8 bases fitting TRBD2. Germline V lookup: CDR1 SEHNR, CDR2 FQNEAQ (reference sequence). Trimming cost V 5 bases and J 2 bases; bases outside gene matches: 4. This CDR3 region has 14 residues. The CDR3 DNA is TGTGCCAGCAGCATTAGCGGGGCTCAAGAGACCCAGTACTTC. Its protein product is CASSISGAQETQYF.

CDR3 DNA: TGTGCCAGCAGTTTAAGGCCGCGGGCAGGGGTTTTTGATCAGCCCCAGCATTTT. The encoded protein is CASSLRPRAGVFDQPQHF. The gene calls are TRBV28 and TRBJ1-5; the D gene is possibly TRBD1 (6 bases). The ends were cut back, 2 bases at V and 5 bases at J, with 22 bases in the middle. This CDR3 spans 18 amino acids. Per the germline V gene, CDR1 is MDHEN and CDR2 is SYDVKM.

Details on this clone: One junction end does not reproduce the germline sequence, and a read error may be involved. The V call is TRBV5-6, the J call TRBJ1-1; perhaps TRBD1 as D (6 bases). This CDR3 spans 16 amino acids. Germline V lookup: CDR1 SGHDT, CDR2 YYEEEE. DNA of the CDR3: TGTGCCAGCAGTTTGGCACAGGGTCGTATGAACACTGAAGCTTTCTTT. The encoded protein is CASSLAQGRMNTEAFF. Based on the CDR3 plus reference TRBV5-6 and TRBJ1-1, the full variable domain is DAGVTQSPTHLIKTRGQQVTLRCSPKSGHDTVSWYQQALGQGPQFIFQYYEEEERQRGNFPDRFSGHQFPNYSSELNVNALLLGDSALYLCASSLAQGRMNTEAFFGQGTRLTVV.

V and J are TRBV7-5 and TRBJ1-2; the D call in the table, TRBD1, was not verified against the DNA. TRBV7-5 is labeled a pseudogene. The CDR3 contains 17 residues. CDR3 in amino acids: CARSPAPGQGGSYGYTF. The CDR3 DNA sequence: TGTGCCAGAAGCCCGGCCCCGGGACAGGGGGGAAGCTATGGCTACACCTTC.

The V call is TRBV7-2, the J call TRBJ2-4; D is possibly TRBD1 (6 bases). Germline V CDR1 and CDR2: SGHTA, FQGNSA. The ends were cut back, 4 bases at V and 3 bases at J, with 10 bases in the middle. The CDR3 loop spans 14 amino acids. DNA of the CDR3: TGTGCCAGCAGCTCTGGACAGTACAAAAACATTCAGTACTTC. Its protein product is CASSSGQYKNIQYF.

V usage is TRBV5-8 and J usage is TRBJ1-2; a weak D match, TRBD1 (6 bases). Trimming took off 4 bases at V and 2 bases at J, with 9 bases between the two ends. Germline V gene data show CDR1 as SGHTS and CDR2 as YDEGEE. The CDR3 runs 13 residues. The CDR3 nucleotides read TGTGCCAGCAGCGGCAGGGGCAACTATGGCTACACCTTC. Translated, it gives CASSGRGNYGYTF.

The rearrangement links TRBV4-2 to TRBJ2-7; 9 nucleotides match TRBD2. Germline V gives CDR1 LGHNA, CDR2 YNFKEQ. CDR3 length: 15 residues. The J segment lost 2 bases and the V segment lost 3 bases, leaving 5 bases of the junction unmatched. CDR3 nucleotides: TGTGCCAGCAGCCAGGCTAGCGGGAATACCTACGAGCAGTACTTC. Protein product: CASSQASGNTYEQYF.

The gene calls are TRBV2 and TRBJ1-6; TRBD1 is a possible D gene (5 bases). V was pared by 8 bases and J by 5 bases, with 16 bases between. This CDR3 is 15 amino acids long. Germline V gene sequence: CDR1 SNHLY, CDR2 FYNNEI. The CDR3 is CASSGWGGNNSPLHF. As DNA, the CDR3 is TGTGCCAGCTCGGGTTGGGGGGGTAATAATTCACCCCTCCACTTT.

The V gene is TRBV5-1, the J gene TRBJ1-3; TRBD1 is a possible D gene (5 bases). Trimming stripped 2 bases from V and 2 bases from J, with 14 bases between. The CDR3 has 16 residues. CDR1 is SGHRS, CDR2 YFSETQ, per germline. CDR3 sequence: CASSLAGPSAGNTIYF. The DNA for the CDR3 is TGCGCCAGCAGCTTAGCAGGGCCCAGCGCTGGAAACACCATATATTTT.

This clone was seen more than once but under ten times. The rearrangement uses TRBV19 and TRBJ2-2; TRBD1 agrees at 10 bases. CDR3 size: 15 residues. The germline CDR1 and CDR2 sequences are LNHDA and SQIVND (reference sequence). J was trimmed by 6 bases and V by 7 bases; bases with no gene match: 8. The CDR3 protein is CASTYAGTGAGELFF. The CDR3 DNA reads TGTGCCAGTACCTACGCCGGGACAGGGGCCGGGGAGCTGTTTTTT.

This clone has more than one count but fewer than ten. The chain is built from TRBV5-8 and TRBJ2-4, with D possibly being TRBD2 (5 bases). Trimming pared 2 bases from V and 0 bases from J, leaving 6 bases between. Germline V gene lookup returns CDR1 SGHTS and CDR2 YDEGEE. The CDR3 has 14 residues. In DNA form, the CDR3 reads TGTGCCAGCAGCTTCGGGGAAGCCAAAAACATTCAGTACTTC. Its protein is CASSFGEAKNIQYF.

The CDR3 sequence is CASSLGGGRGTETQYF. The CDR3 DNA reads as TGTGCCAGCAGCCTGGGCGGGGGCCGTGGAACAGAGACCCAGTACTTC. The chain has TRBV5-4 and TRBJ2-5; D may be TRBD2 (7 bases). This CDR3 has 16 amino acids. Germline CDR1 reads SGHNT; CDR2 reads YYREEE (reference sequence). With 4 bases removed from V and 4 bases from J, the gap between germline ends came to 20 bases.

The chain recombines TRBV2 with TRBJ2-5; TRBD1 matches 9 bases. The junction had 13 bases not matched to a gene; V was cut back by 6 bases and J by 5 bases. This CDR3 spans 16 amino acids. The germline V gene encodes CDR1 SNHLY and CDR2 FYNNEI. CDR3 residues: CASSHLQGAVRETQYF. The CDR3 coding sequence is TGTGCCAGCAGCCATCTACAGGGGGCCGTTAGGGAGACCCAGTACTTC.

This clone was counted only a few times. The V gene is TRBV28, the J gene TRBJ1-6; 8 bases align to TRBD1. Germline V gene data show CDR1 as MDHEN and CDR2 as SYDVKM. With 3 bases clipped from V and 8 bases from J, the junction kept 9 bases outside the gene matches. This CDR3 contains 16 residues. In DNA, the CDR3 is TGTGCCAGCAGTTTCTCCCAGACAGGGGTTTATTCACCCCTCCACTTT. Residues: CASSFSQTGVYSPLHF.

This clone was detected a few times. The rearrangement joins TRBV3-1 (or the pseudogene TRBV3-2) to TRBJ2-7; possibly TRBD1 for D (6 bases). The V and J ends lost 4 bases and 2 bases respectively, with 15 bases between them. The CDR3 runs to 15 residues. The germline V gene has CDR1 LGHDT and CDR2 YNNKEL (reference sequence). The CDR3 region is CASSPTWGPTYEQYF. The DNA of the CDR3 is TGTGCCAGCAGCCCGACCTGGGGGCCAACCTACGAGCAGTACTTC.

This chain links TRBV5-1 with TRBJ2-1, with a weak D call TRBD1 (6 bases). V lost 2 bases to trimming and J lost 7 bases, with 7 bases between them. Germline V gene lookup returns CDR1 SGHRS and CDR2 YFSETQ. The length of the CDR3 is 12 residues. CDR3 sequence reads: CASSLDRNEQFF. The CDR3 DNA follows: TGCGCCAGCAGCTTAGACAGGAATGAGCAGTTCTTC.

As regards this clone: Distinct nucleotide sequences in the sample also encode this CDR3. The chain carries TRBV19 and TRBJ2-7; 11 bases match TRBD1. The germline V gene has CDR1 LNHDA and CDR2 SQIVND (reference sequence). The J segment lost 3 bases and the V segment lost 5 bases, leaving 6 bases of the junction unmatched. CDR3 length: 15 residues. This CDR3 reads CASSGSGTGGYEQYF. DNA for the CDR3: TGTGCCAGTAGTGGCTCCGGGACAGGGGGCTACGAGCAGTACTTC.

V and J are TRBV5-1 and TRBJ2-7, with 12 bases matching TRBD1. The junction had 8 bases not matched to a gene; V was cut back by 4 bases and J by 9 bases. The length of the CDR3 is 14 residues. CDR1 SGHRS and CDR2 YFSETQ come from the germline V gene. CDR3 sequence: CASSPFGTGGVQYF. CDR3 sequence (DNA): TGCGCCAGCAGCCCGTTTGGGACAGGGGGCGTGCAGTACTTC.